These T cell receptor beta chains were read from a single sample in a study of shared clonotypes between healthy human individuals. Clones were sequenced by immunoSEQ multiplex PCR, and TCRdb holds only the in-frame ones, with some missing. This sample yields roughly 300,000 clones, of which roughly 70% are seen a single time; 10% belongs to the top ten. Specimen: memory CD4+ T cells sorted from blood. The receptors here all came from a man aged 25-45 years in good health. CDR3s include the opening cysteine and the closing phenylalanine or tryptophan. D genes are given only for firm matches. Only some rows state a clone size, as once, few, many or a class for expanded clones.

TRBD1	TRBV7-2	TRBJ1-5	.	TGTGCCAGCAGCCCACAGGGACAGGGTAGGAATCAGCCCCAGCATTTT	CASSPQGQGRNQPQHF
TRBD1	TRBV5-1	TRBJ1-3	.	TGCGCCAGCAGCCGGACTCCGGGACAGAGTGGAAACACCATATATTTT	CASSRTPGQSGNTIYF
.	TRBV7-2	TRBJ1-1	few	TGTGCCAGCAGCTTCCCCGCGGGGGACACTGAAGCTTTCTTT	CASSFPAGDTEAFF
.	TRBV18	TRBJ2-1	.	TGTGCCAGCTCACCACCGGTCAGTTTCTTCTACAATGAGCAGTTCTTC	CASSPPVSFFYNEQFF
.	TRBV7-9	TRBJ1-4	few	TGTGCCAGCAGCCGGGGGAGGGAGAGCGAAAAACTGTTTTTT	CASSRGRESEKLFF
.	TRBV2	TRBJ1-6	.	TGTGCCAGCAGTTATAATTCACTCCTCCACTTT	CASSYNSLLHF
TRBD1	TRBV5-1	TRBJ2-5	.	TGCGCCAGCAGCGGGACAGCTCAAGAGACCCAGTACTTC	CASSGTAQETQYF
.	TRBV28	TRBJ2-7	.	TGTGCCAGCAGTCCCCAGACAGCCTCGGTCTCCTACGAGCAGTACTTC	CASSPQTASVSYEQYF
.	TRBV9	TRBJ1-1	.	TGTGCCAGCAGCGACCGGGCTGGGTACACTGAAGCTTTCTTT	CASSDRAGYTEAFF
TRBD1	TRBV28	TRBJ2-4	.	TGTGCCAGCAGTTTCCGGGACAGGAGATACATTCAGTACTTC	CASSFRDRRYIQYF
TRBD2	TRBV5-5	TRBJ2-7	.	TGTGCCAGCATTGGTTGGGCGGGAGTTATTTCCGAGCAGTACTTC	CASIGWAGVISEQYF
.	TRBV28	TRBJ2-1	.	TGTGCCAGCAGTTTACCTAATTCCTATGGCAATGAGCAGTTCTTC	CASSLPNSYGNEQFF
.	TRBV14	TRBJ1-5	.	TGTGCCAGCAGCCGACCCCAGGGTTCCTATAGCAATCAGCCCCAGCATTTT	CASSRPQGSYSNQPQHF
.	TRBV11-2	TRBJ1-3	.	TGTGCCAGCAGCTTAGATCAGGCTGCAACTGGAAACACCATATATTTT	CASSLDQAATGNTIYF
TRBD2	TRBV6-1	TRBJ2-7	.	TGTGCCAGCAGTGCCGGAGTAGCGGGAACCTACGAGCAGTACTTC	CASSAGVAGTYEQYF
TRBD2	TRBV5-1	TRBJ2-3	.	TGCGCCAGCAGCTTAGTAGGGAAGCGGGGCTCTAGCACAGATACGCAGTATTTT	CASSLVGKRGSSTDTQYF
.	TRBV28	TRBJ2-1	.	TGTGCCAGCAGTCTCAATGAGCAGTTCTTC	CASSLNEQFF
TRBD2	TRBV2	TRBJ2-7	.	TGTGCCAGCAGTCGTAGCGGGAGAGGGGACGAGCAGTACTTC	CASSRSGRGDEQYF
.	TRBV6-6	TRBJ2-4	.	TGTGCCAGCAGCAAAACAGGGATCAAAAACATTCAGTACTTC	CASSKTGIKNIQYF
TRBD2	TRBV28	TRBJ2-2	.	TGTGCCAGCAGTCCTCGGGGGGGGAAGCTGTTTTTT	CASSPRGGKLFF
.	TRBV19	TRBJ2-7	.	TGTGCCAGTAGTAAACGAGCCGGGGTCTACGAGCAGTACTTC	CASSKRAGVYEQYF
.	TRBV7-2	TRBJ2-1	few	TGTGCCAGCAGCTCCTCATACGGGGATGAGCAGTTCTTC	CASSSSYGDEQFF
TRBD1	TRBV9	TRBJ2-2	.	TGTGCCAGCAGCACAAACAGGGGGAGGAAAACCGGGGAGCTGTTTTTT	CASSTNRGRKTGELFF
TRBD1	TRBV20-1	TRBJ2-4	.	TGCAGTGCTAGAGTGGGGACAGGAGGTTACTTC	CSARVGTGGYF
.	TRBV19	TRBJ2-7	.	TGTGCCAGTAGTACAGTCCGGGACGCCGAGCAGTACTTC	CASSTVRDAEQYF
.	TRBV9	TRBJ1-1	.	TGTGCCAGCAGCCCTACTTGGGGAACTGAAGCTTTCTTT	CASSPTWGTEAFF
.	TRBV7-9	TRBJ2-7	.	TGTGCCAGCAGCTTAAAGATAAGGGGTCAAAGCTCCTACGAGCAGTACTTC	CASSLKIRGQSSYEQYF
TRBD1	TRBV5-1	TRBJ1-2	.	TGCGCCAGCAGCTTACGGACAGGGGATGGTGGCTACACCTTC	CASSLRTGDGGYTF
.	TRBV5-5	TRBJ2-3	.	TGTGCCAGCAGCACTGGGACTTTAACAGATACGCAGTATTTT	CASSTGTLTDTQYF
.	TRBV5-6	TRBJ1-4	.	TGTGCCAGCAGCCCGGGCCCCACGGGGGATGGGGAAAAACTGTTTTTT	CASSPGPTGDGEKLFF
.	TRBV19	TRBJ2-7	few	TGTGCCATTAACCACAGGGCAAACCCCTACGAGCAGTACTTC	CAINHRANPYEQYF
TRBD1	TRBV4-3	TRBJ2-1	.	TGCGCCAGCAGCCTCGCTTTTGGACAGGGGGGCAATGAGCAGTTCTTC	CASSLAFGQGGNEQFF
.	TRBV18	TRBJ2-5	.	TGTGCCAGCTCACCACCGTTGATGGAGACCCAGTACTTC	CASSPPLMETQYF
TRBD2	TRBV5-1	TRBJ2-7	.	TGCGCCAGCAGCTTGAGGGCCCTGACTAGCGGGAGTCCCGAGCAGTACTTC	CASSLRALTSGSPEQYF
.	TRBV7-9	TRBJ2-3	.	TGTGCCAGCAGCTTAGGAGGGCGGCGGGATCTGCTAGATACGCAGTATTTT	CASSLGGRRDLLDTQYF
.	TRBV6-1	TRBJ2-7	.	TGTGCCAGCAGACCGAGGACCGAAACCTACGAGCAGTACTTC	CASRPRTETYEQYF
.	TRBV7-6	TRBJ1-1	.	TGTGCCAGCAGCTTAAGTTCGGGGGGAACTGAAGCTTTCTTT	CASSLSSGGTEAFF
.	TRBV7-8	TRBJ2-6	.	TGTGCCAGCAGCTTAGTATCTACCTCTGGGGCCAACGTCCTGACTTTC	CASSLVSTSGANVLTF
TRBD2	TRBV7-2	TRBJ2-1	.	TGTGCCAGCAGCTTATCCCCCGCGGGAGGCTCTAATGAGCAGTTCTTC	CASSLSPAGGSNEQFF
.	TRBV5-1	TRBJ1-1	few	TGCGCCAGCAGCCTGGACACGAACACTGAAGCTTTCTTT	CASSLDTNTEAFF
.	TRBV27	TRBJ2-2	.	TGTGCCAGCAGTTTATCCACGGGAAGGGGAGAGCTGTTTTTT	CASSLSTGRGELFF
.	TRBV6-1	TRBJ1-6	.	TGTGCCAGCAGTGAGCACGGCCCGGCCTCAGGTTCACCCCTCCACTTT	CASSEHGPASGSPLHF
.	TRBV5-6	TRBJ2-7	.	TGTGCCAGCACCCTAAACGCGGGGAGAGCAGAGGGGGAGCAGTACTTC	CASTLNAGRAEGEQYF
.	TRBV2	TRBJ2-3	once	TGTGCCAGCAGTCCGTATGCCAAAACAGATACGCAGTATTTT	CASSPYAKTDTQYF
TRBD2	TRBV9	TRBJ2-1	.	TGTGCCAGCAGTGAGACTAGCGCCGAGCAGTTCTTC	CASSETSAEQFF
.	TRBV5-4	TRBJ2-6	once	TGTGCCAGCAGCTTACCCTCAGGGGCTGGGGCCAACGTCCTGACTTTC	CASSLPSGAGANVLTF
.	TRBV10-3	TRBJ2-1	.	TGTGCCATCAGTCAGGAGTACAATGAGCAGTTCTTC	CAISQEYNEQFF
.	TRBV6-1	TRBJ2-7	.	TGTGCCAGCAGTGTCCCCCACTACGAGCAGTACTTC	CASSVPHYEQYF
TRBD2	TRBV7-9	TRBJ2-1	.	TGTGCCAGCAGCTTAGTATCCAGGCTAGCGGGCATCTACAATGAGCAGTTCTTC	CASSLVSRLAGIYNEQFF
TRBD2	TRBV7-2	TRBJ2-7	.	TGTGCCAGCAGCTTAGCCGGGGGGGCGAACTCCTACGAGCAGTACTTC	CASSLAGGANSYEQYF
.	TRBV11-2	TRBJ2-1	.	TGTGCCAGCAGCCATGGTGGCTCCGGCGGCGGTGAGCAGTTCTTC	CASSHGGSGGGEQFF
.	TRBV21-1	TRBJ2-7	.	TGTGCCAGCAGCAATGAGGAGGTCCCCTACTACGAGCAGTACTTC	CASSNEEVPYYEQYF
TRBD2	TRBV14	TRBJ2-1	.	TGTGCCAGCAGCCAACCCGGACTAGCGGTGTACAATGAGCAGTTCTTC	CASSQPGLAVYNEQFF
TRBD2	TRBV7-3	TRBJ2-1	.	TGTGCCAGCAGCCTAGCGGGAGTGGTCCATGAGCAGTTCTTC	CASSLAGVVHEQFF
TRBD1	TRBV10-3	TRBJ2-7	.	TGTGCCATCAGCAATCCGGGACAGGGGTTGGACGAGCAGTACTTC	CAISNPGQGLDEQYF